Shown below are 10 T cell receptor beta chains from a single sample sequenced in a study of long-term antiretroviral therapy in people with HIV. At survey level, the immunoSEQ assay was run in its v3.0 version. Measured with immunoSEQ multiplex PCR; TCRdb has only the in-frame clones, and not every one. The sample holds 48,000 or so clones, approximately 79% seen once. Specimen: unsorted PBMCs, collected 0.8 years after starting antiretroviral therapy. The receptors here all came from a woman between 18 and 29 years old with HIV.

In DNA form, the CDR3 reads TGTGCCAGCAGCTTAGAAGCGCCAAGCTCCTACGAGCAGTACTTC. Its translation: CASSLEAPSSYEQYF. V gene TRBV4-2 combines with J gene TRBJ2-7; no firm D call. Germline assignment: CDR1 LGHNA and CDR2 YNFKEQ. There are 15 residues in the CDR3. Trimming shortened V by 5 bases and J by 0 bases, and 14 bases separated the two germline ends.

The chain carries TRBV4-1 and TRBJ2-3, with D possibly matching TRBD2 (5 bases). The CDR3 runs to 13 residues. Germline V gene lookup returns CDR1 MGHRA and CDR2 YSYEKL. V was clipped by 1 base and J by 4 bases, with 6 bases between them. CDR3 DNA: TGCGCCAGCAGCCAAGTGCGGGCAGATACGCAGTATTTT. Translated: CASSQVRADTQYF.

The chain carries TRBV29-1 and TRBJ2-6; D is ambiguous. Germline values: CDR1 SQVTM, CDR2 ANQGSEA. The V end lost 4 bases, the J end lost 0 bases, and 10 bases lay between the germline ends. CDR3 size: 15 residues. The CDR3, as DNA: TGCAGCGTTGGTGGACCAGGCTCTGGGGCCAACGTCCTGACTTTC. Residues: CSVGGPGSGANVLTF.

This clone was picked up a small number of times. CDR3 sequence: CASSISGDRVREQFF. The CDR3 DNA sequence: TGTGCCAGTAGTATATCCGGAGACAGGGTTAGGGAGCAGTTCTTC. This chain uses TRBV19 with TRBJ2-1; 7 bases fit TRBD1. This CDR3 has 15 amino acids. Germline CDR1 and CDR2: LNHDA and SQIVND (reference sequence). The junction had 11 bases not matched to a gene; V was cut back by 2 bases and J by 10 bases.

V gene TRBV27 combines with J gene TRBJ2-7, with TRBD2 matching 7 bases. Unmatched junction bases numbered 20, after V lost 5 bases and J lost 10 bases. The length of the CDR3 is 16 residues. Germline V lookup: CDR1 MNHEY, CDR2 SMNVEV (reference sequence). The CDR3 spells CASSTTWGRDSTNQYF. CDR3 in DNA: TGTGCCAGCAGTACAACGTGGGGGAGGGATAGCACCAACCAGTACTTC.

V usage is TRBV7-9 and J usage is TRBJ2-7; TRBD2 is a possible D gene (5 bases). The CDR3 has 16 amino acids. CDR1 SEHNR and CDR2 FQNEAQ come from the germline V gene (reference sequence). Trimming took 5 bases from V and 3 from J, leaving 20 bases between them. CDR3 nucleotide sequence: TGTGCCAGCAGCCCTCAGGCACTAGATCCAAACTACGAGCAGTACTTC. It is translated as CASSPQALDPNYEQYF.

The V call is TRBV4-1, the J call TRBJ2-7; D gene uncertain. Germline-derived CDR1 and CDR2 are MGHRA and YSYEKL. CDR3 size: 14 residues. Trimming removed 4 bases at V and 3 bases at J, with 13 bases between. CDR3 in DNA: TGCGCCAGCAGCCTCGGTGGACCGCTCTACGAGCAGTACTTC. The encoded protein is CASSLGGPLYEQYF.

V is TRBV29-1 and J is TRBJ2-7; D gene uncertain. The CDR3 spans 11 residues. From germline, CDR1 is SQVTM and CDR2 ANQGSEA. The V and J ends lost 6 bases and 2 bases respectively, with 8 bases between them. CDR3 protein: CSVVSAYEQYF. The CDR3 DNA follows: TGCAGCGTCGTCTCGGCCTACGAGCAGTACTTC.

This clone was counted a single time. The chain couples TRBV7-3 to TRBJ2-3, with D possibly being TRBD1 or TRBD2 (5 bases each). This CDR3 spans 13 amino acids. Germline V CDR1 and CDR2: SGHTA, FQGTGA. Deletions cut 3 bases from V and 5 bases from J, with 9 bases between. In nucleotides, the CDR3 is TGTGCCAGCAGCTTCCGGGGCATAGATACGCAGTATTTT. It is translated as CASSFRGIDTQYF.

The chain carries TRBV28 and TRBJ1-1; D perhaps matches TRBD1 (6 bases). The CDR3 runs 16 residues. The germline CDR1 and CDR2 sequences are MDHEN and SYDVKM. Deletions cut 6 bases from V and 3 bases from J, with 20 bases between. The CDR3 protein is CASRSLGGLGDTEAFF. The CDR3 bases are TGTGCCAGCAGATCCTTGGGGGGGCTGGGAGACACTGAAGCTTTCTTT.